This TCR beta chain was observed in a study of OX40 agonist ivuxolimab in advanced cancers. Study in general: Patients were treated with ivuxolimab, an agonistic anti-OX40 (CD134) antibody. Three patients showed partial responses: one hepatocellular carcinoma and two cutaneous melanoma cases.

The CDR3 runs to 13 residues. Germline lookup yields CDR1 SGHRS and CDR2 YFSETQ. V lost 4 bases to trimming and J lost 10 bases, with 17 bases between them. Repertoires were generated with immunoSEQ multiplex PCR, while TCRdb's copy carries only in-frame clones and drops some. This table has 61,000 or so clones, 75% to 90% appearing once. This clone has only one observation. Its antigen is currently unknown. Study results and limitations: There was clonal expansion of CD4+ and CD8+ blood T cells by week 6 at 0.1 to 3.0 mg/kg. It was also the case that some nonresponders had low normalized T-cell clonal expansion.

The chain links TRBV5-1 to TRBJ1-2; D perhaps matches TRBD1 (5 bases). The clonotype originates from an adult with an advanced solid tumor such as melanoma, head and neck, liver or kidney cancer. The sample consisted of CD4+ or CD8+ T cells sorted from blood, taken in a trial of the OX40 agonist ivuxolimab. The CDR3 here is CASSPGAPRDYTF. As DNA, the CDR3 is TGCGCCAGCAGCCCCGGGGCCCCGAGGGACTACACCTTC.